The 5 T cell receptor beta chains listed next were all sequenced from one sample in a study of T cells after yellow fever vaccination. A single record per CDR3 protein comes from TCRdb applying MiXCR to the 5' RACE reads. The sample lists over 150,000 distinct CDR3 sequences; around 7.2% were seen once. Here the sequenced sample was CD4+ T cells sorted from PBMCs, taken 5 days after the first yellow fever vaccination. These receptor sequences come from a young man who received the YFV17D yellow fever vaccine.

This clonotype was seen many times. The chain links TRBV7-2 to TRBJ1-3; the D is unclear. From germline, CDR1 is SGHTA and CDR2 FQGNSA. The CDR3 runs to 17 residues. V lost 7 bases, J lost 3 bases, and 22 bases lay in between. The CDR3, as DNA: TGTGCCAGCACCACAAGGAGAGGTGTCGTTGGTGGAAACACCATATATTTT. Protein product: CASTTRRGVVGGNTIYF.

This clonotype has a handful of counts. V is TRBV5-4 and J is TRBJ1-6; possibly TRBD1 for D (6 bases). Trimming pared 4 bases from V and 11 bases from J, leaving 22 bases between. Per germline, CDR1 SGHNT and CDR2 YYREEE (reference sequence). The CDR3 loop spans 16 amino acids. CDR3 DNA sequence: TGTGCCAGCAGCGCTGGGCAGGGGACCACATTGACACCCCTCCACTTT. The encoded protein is CASSAGQGTTLTPLHF.

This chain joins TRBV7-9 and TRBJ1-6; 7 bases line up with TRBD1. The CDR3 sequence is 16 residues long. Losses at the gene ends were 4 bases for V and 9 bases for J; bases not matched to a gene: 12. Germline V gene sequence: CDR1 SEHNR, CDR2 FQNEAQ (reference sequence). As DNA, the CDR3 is TGTGCCAGCAGCTCACGGAGCAGGGGGAGGACTTCACCCCTCCACTTT. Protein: CASSSRSRGRTSPLHF.

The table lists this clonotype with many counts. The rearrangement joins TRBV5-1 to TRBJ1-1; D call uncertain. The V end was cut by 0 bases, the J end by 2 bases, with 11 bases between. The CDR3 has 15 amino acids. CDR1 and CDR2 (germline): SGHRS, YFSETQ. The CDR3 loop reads CASSLEGSANTEAFF. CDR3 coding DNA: TGCGCCAGCAGCTTGGAAGGGTCAGCTAACACTGAAGCTTTCTTT. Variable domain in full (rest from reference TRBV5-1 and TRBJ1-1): KAGVTQTPRYLIKTRGQQVTLSCSPISGHRSVSWYQQTPGQGLQFLFEYFSETQRNKGNFPGRFSGRQFSNSRSEMNVSTLELGDSALYLCASSLEGSANTEAFFGQGTRLTVV.

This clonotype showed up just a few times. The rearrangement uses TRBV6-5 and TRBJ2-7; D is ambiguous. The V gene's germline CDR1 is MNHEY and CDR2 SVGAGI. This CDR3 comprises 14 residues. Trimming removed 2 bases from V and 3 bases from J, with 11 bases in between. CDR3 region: CASSYLGHHYEQYV. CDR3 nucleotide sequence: TGTGCCAGCAGTTACCTGGGCCACCACTACGAGCAGTACGTC.